Presented here are 8 T cell receptor beta chains from one specimen sequenced in a study of human T cells and chemical hapten exposure (dated by TCRdb to the early 2020s). Library prep was done by RACE. Reads for this sample came from a NextSeq 500. The raw public reads went through TCRdb reprocessing: fastp at Q25, MiXCR clone calling, in-frame beta chains kept. Every distinct CDR3 protein forms one entry, paired with its most common genes and DNA. The sample has about 400,000 distinct CDR3 sequences on record, just under 6.5% of them singletons. The ten top clones hold around 5.6% of the sample. Per the publication, the time point label means: patch test 2, 6 weeks after DPC sensitization. Reading the label with the study, this specimen's treatment or condition is: therapeutic diphenylcyclopropenone sensitization with weekly scalp DPC. Sequencing was performed on whole blood, taken in connection with sensitization to the hapten diphenylcyclopropenone (DPC). These TCRs come from a woman aged 18 to 35 with alopecia areata. Some clones in this sample may be carry-over from other donors' samples.

In its sample, this clonotype was seen many times. The rearrangement uses TRBV12-3 or TRBV12-4 and TRBJ2-4, with D possibly being TRBD2 (6 bases). V gave up 6 bases and J gave up 4 bases, with 7 bases separating them. The CDR3 is made up of 12 amino acids. The CDR3 coding sequence is TGTGCCAGCAGGGGGGGTAAAAACATTCAGTACTTC. It specifies CASRGGKNIQYF.

This clonotype occurred many times. The chain carries TRBV20-1 and TRBJ2-7; TRBD2 aligns across 8 bases. Losses at the gene ends were 5 bases for V and 0 bases for J; bases not matched to a gene: 9. Per germline, CDR1 DFQATT and CDR2 SNEGSKA (reference sequence). CDR3 length: 15 residues. CDR3 amino acids: CSAPFSGATSYEQYF. The CDR3 DNA follows: TGCAGTGCTCCCTTTAGCGGGGCGACCTCCTACGAGCAGTACTTC.

This clonotype was seen more than once but under ten times. The rearrangement links TRBV20-1 to TRBJ1-3, with D unclear. Trimming removed 0 bases at V and 0 bases at J, with 9 bases between. Germline V lookup: CDR1 DFQATT, CDR2 SNEGSKA (reference sequence). The CDR3 totals 15 residues. CDR3 DNA: TGCAGTGCTAGAGATGCCCGTTCCTCTGGAAACACCATATATTTT. Translated, it gives CSARDARSSGNTIYF.

The table lists this clonotype with a few counts. A much larger clone sits a single nucleotide away, making a read error possible. The gene calls are TRBV7-2 and TRBJ1-6; D ambiguous. Germline lookup yields CDR1 SGHTA and CDR2 FQGNSA. Trimming stripped 1 base from V and 8 bases from J, with 3 bases between. This CDR3 is 12 amino acids long. This chain's CDR3 is CASSLDDSPLHF. The CDR3 coding sequence is TGTGCCAGCAGCTTAGATGATTCACCCCTCCACTTT.

This sequence joins TRBV20-1 and TRBJ2-1; D is ambiguous. The CDR3 is 9 residues long. Trimming stripped 4 bases from V and 16 bases from J, with 11 bases between. CDR1 is DFQATT, CDR2 SNEGSKA, per germline (reference sequence). The CDR3 here is CSATRSCFF. Here the CDR3 DNA reads TGCAGTGCTACGAGGTCCTGCTTCTTC.

A few counts support this clonotype. The chain couples TRBV6-5 to TRBJ1-3; TRBD1 matches 7 bases. The CDR3 covers 17 residues. V trimming: 0 bases; J trimming: 2 bases; junction bases outside the gene matches: 7. Germline-derived CDR1 and CDR2 are MNHEY and SVGAGI. CDR3 nucleotides: TGTGCCAGCAGTTACTCAGGGTCAACAGGGGCTGGAAACACCATATATTTT. Its protein product is CASSYSGSTGAGNTIYF.

In this sample, this clonotype turned up a few times. This rearrangement joins TRBV5-1 to TRBJ2-7, with 11 bases identical to TRBD2. Losses at the gene ends were 3 bases for V and 6 bases for J; bases not matched to a gene: 8. The length of the CDR3 is 15 residues. CDR1 is SGHRS, CDR2 YFSETQ, per germline. CDR3 in amino acids: CASSSLLAGVREQYF. CDR3 DNA sequence: TGCGCCAGCAGCTCCTTACTAGCGGGGGTTCGCGAGCAGTACTTC.

This clonotype was seen many times. The V gene is TRBV12-3 or TRBV12-4, the J gene TRBJ1-5; D uncertain. This CDR3 region has 15 residues. Trimming stripped 2 bases from V and 7 bases from J, with 15 bases between. CDR3 region: CASSLYPQSGQPQHF. As DNA, the CDR3 is TGTGCCAGCAGTTTATACCCGCAGTCGGGGCAGCCCCAGCATTTT.